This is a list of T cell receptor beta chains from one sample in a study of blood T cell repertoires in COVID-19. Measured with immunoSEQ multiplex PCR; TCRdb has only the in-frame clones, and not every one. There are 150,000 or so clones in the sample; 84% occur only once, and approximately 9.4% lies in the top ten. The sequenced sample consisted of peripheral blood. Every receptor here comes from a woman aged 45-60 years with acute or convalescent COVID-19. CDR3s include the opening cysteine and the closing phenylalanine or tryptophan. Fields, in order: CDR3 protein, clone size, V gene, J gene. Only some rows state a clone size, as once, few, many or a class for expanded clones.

CDR3aa: CASSRKDRGDGELFF
abundance: .
v_gene: TRBV19
j_gene: TRBJ2-2

CDR3aa: CASSAWTGAVDNQPQHF
abundance: once
v_gene: TRBV6-2/TRBV6-3
j_gene: TRBJ1-5

CDR3aa: CASNPLAGMYEQYF
abundance: .
v_gene: TRBV6-5
j_gene: TRBJ2-7

CDR3aa: CASTDSDREDQPQHF
abundance: .
v_gene: TRBV9
j_gene: TRBJ1-5

CDR3aa: CASSEVGGDTEAFF
abundance: .
v_gene: TRBV6-1
j_gene: TRBJ1-1

CDR3aa: CASSPGQGRGYTF
abundance: few
v_gene: TRBV18
j_gene: TRBJ1-2

CDR3aa: CASSLGQGAGGYTF
abundance: .
v_gene: TRBV5-6
j_gene: TRBJ1-2

CDR3aa: CASKRREAFF
abundance: .
v_gene: TRBV6-5
j_gene: TRBJ1-1

CDR3aa: CASSAGHQNTEAFF
abundance: .
v_gene: TRBV5-1
j_gene: TRBJ1-1

CDR3aa: CASSLARGISTDTQYF
abundance: .
v_gene: TRBV5-1
j_gene: TRBJ2-3

CDR3aa: CSANLPGGAFF
abundance: .
v_gene: TRBV20-1
j_gene: TRBJ1-1

CDR3aa: CAIRTNYNEQFF
abundance: .
v_gene: TRBV28
j_gene: TRBJ2-1

CDR3aa: CASSRDREDGYTF
abundance: .
v_gene: TRBV7-3
j_gene: TRBJ1-2

CDR3aa: CASSLFGTDYEQYF
abundance: .
v_gene: TRBV11-2
j_gene: TRBJ2-7

CDR3aa: CASKTGNTEAFF
abundance: .
v_gene: TRBV6-1
j_gene: TRBJ1-1

CDR3aa: CASSQLRTGREGPFF
abundance: .
v_gene: TRBV14
j_gene: TRBJ2-1

CDR3aa: CASSDTGITGEQYF
abundance: .
v_gene: TRBV5-4
j_gene: TRBJ2-7

CDR3aa: CASRRDGNSGANVLTF
abundance: .
v_gene: TRBV28
j_gene: TRBJ2-6

CDR3aa: CASRADSIYTTNEKLFF
abundance: .
v_gene: TRBV7-9
j_gene: TRBJ1-4